This note documents a single T cell receptor (beta chain) sequence. Its cognate antigen is unknown. This sample stems from a study of beta chain features in type 1 diabetes. As for the study in general: In age, gender and cell yields, patients were similar to healthy donors. Study-level points and caveats: Moderate yet significant TCRB CDR3 shortening was seen in Type 1 diabetes patients in all four CD4+ subsets. The naive, central memory and Treg TCRB repertoires showed an apparent similarity that was greater among patients than among healthy donors. VDJ junctions in type 1 diabetes patients carried more deletions and fewer insertions.

Trimming cost V 1 base and J 4 bases, with 11 bases left between them. The CDR3 extends over 15 amino acids. CDR1 and CDR2 (germline): KGHSY, FQNENV. In total, each donor contributed a single heparinised blood draw that averaged about 110 mL. cDNA synthesis used the whole RNA isolate, giving expressed TCRB sequences. The assay was immunoSEQ multiplex PCR, and TCRdb's table has in-frame clones only and misses some. Found here are 600,000 to 700,000 clones, under 15% of them singletons; the top ten hold about 0.02%. The chain recombines TRBV16 with TRBJ1-3; a weak D match, TRBD1 (6 bases). This TCR was recovered from a man aged 18 to 29 with type 1 diabetes. Sequenced: naive CD4+ T cells from blood. CDR3 region: CASSQYQGTGNTIYF. CDR3 nucleotide sequence: TGTGCCAGCAGCCAATATCAGGGGACCGGAAACACCATATATTTT.